Shown below are 27 T cell receptor beta chains from a single sample sequenced in a study of blood T cells in healthy people across ages. A sample-barcoded 5' primer and a J-beta primer mix were used in a second PCR of about 6 to 12 cycles. TCRdb re-analysed the 5' RACE reads in MiXCR, keeping a single row per CDR3 protein. The repertoire consists of hundreds of thousands of distinct CDR3 sequences, with roughly 20% occurring once and the leading ten covering roughly 3.9%. Specimen: blood. The source is a man between 65 and 85 years old in good health.

The chain carries TRBV28 and TRBJ1-6; 8 nucleotides match TRBD1. The CDR3 loop spans 15 amino acids. Germline V gene sequence: CDR1 MDHEN, CDR2 SYDVKM. J gave up 10 bases and V 6 bases, and 11 bases lay outside the gene matches. CDR3 in DNA: TGTGCCAGCAGGCCCCGGGACAGGCTTGACTCACCCCTCCACTTT. Its protein product is CASRPRDRLDSPLHF. The entire variable domain, with the rest obtained from reference TRBV28 and TRBJ1-6, is as follows: DVKVTQSSRYLVKRTGEKVFLECVQDMDHENMFWYRQDPGLGLRLIYFSYDVKMKEKGDIPEGYSVSREKKERFSLILESASTNQTSMYLCASRPRDRLDSPLHFGNGTRLTVT.

This chain joins TRBV18 and TRBJ2-1; the match to TRBD2 covers 7 bases. This CDR3 has 16 residues. Per germline, CDR1 KGHSH and CDR2 LQKENI. V was pared by 2 bases and J by 0 bases, with 4 bases of the junction left unmatched. Here the CDR3 reads CASSPASSGSYNEQFF. For the CDR3, the DNA is TGTGCCAGCTCACCAGCTTCTAGCGGCTCCTACAATGAGCAGTTCTTC.

The table lists this clonotype with a few counts. This chain uses TRBV6-6 with TRBJ2-7; TRBD1 or TRBD2 may be the D gene (5 bases each). In germline, CDR1 is MNHNY, CDR2 SVGAGI (reference sequence). The CDR3 has 16 amino acids. V was clipped by 6 bases and J by 2 bases, with 20 bases between them. DNA for the CDR3: TGTGCCAGCAGCACTTCCAGGGAGTCTAGTACCTACGAGCAGTACTTC. Its protein product is CASSTSRESSTYEQYF.

Only a few counts were recorded for this clonotype. Written as DNA, the CDR3 is TGTGCCAGCAGTTTAGGGACAATATCACAAGAGACCCAGTACTTC. It translates to CASSLGTISQETQYF. The chain uses TRBV12-3 or TRBV12-4 and TRBJ2-5, with a tentative D call TRBD1 (5 bases). The CDR3 length is 15 residues. Trimming removed 1 base at V and 2 bases at J, with 11 bases between.

Only a few counts were recorded for this clonotype. J is TRBJ2-3 and V is TRBV9, with 7 bases that match TRBD2. Germline V gives CDR1 SGDLS, CDR2 YYNGEE. CDR3 length equals 14 residues. After removal of 4 bases from V and 2 bases from J, the junction contained 4 bases not matched to a gene. CDR3 sequence reads: CASSQGTNTDTQYF. CDR3 DNA sequence: TGTGCCAGCAGCCAAGGGACTAACACAGATACGCAGTATTTT.

The chain carries TRBV11-2 and TRBJ2-7; 8 nucleotides align to TRBD1. Germline V gene sequence: CDR1 SGHAT, CDR2 FQNNGV. This CDR3 region has 16 residues. Trimming cost V 5 bases and J 6 bases; bases outside gene matches: 15. The CDR3 loop reads CASSLLIGQGGGEQYF. The CDR3 nucleotides are TGTGCCAGCAGCCTCTTGATTGGACAGGGAGGTGGCGAGCAGTACTTC.

V is TRBV12-3 or TRBV12-4 and J is TRBJ2-5, with D possibly matching TRBD1 (6 bases). The CDR3 totals 13 residues. Trimming cost V 8 bases and J 5 bases, with 15 bases left between them. This CDR3 reads CASGYRETETQYF. The CDR3 DNA reads TGTGCCAGCGGATACAGGGAAACGGAGACCCAGTACTTC.

The chain employs TRBV14 and TRBJ2-5; the match to TRBD2 covers 10 bases. This CDR3 has 16 amino acids. CDR1 is SGHDN and CDR2 is FVKESK in the germline V gene. V dropped 0 bases and J dropped 11; count of bases not matched to a gene: 12. CDR3 DNA: TGTGCCAGCAGCCAAGATTTGGCTAGCGGGAGCTGGGAGCAGTACTTC. It yields the protein CASSQDLASGSWEQYF.

This clonotype appeared a few times. The rearrangement uses TRBV20-1 and TRBJ2-3, with 10 bases lining up with TRBD2. Unmatched junction bases numbered 8, after V lost 3 bases and J lost 5 bases. The CDR3 is 15 residues long. Per germline, CDR1 DFQATT and CDR2 SNEGSKA (reference sequence). This CDR3 is CSASQAGGFGDTQYF. For the CDR3, the DNA is TGCAGTGCTAGTCAAGCGGGAGGGTTTGGAGATACGCAGTATTTT.

The chain uses TRBV7-9 and TRBJ2-1, with D possibly being TRBD1 (6 bases). The germline CDR1 and CDR2 sequences are SEHNR and FQNEAQ (reference sequence). Deletions cut 5 bases from V and 0 bases from J, with 17 bases between. CDR3 length: 17 amino acids. Here the CDR3 reads CASSPADRKGSYNEQFF. CDR3 bases: TGTGCCAGCAGCCCAGCGGACAGAAAGGGCTCCTACAATGAGCAGTTCTTC.

This chain links TRBV7-6 with TRBJ2-2; D gene unclear. The CDR3 sequence is 14 residues long. V was shortened by 2 bases and J by 3 bases, with 7 bases between the two germline ends. Germline V gene lookup returns CDR1 SGHVS and CDR2 FNYEAQ. The chain's CDR3 is CASSLPKDTGELFF. CDR3 coding DNA: TGTGCCAGCAGCTTACCGAAGGACACCGGGGAGCTGTTTTTT.

This clonotype was seen a few times. This CDR3 reads CASSRLTATVLGEKLFF. For the CDR3, the DNA is TGTGCCAGCAGCAGGCTGACAGCCACAGTTTTAGGAGAAAAACTGTTTTTT. The rearrangement uses TRBV5-5 and TRBJ1-4; weak D call: TRBD1 (5 bases). Trimming left V 4 bases short and J 8 bases short, with 24 bases between. Germline V gene sequence: CDR1 SGHKS, CDR2 YYEKEE (reference sequence). This CDR3 is 17 amino acids long.

The rearrangement uses TRBV29-1 and TRBJ2-5; 8 bases map to TRBD1. Germline lookup yields CDR1 SQVTM and CDR2 ANQGSEA. With 6 bases clipped from V and 0 bases from J, the junction kept 6 bases outside the gene matches. The CDR3 loop spans 14 amino acids. CDR3 nucleotides: TGCAGCGTGACGGACAGGGCATACCAAGAGACCCAGTACTTC. Translating gives CSVTDRAYQETQYF.

Many counts were recorded for this clonotype. V gene TRBV18 combines with J gene TRBJ2-5, with D hard to call. The J call is uncertain, as TRBJ2-7 better fits the DNA end. This CDR3 is 12 amino acids long. CDR1 and CDR2 (germline): KGHSH, LQKENI. The DNA for the CDR3 is TGTGCCAGCTCACCACGATTAGGCGAGCAGTACTTC. Residues: CASSPRLGEQYF.

Details on this clonotype: A single base separates this from a much larger clone, so it may be a read error. V usage is TRBV11-2 and J usage is TRBJ2-4; D might be TRBD2 (6 bases). The J call is in doubt because the DNA end fits TRBJ2-5 better. Per germline, CDR1 SGHAT and CDR2 FQNNGV. The CDR3 has 14 amino acids. CDR3: CASSLGRGLETQYF. CDR3 nucleotides: TGTGCCAGCAGCTTAGGTCGGGGGTTAGAGACCCAGTACTTC.

The chain recombines TRBV13 with TRBJ1-2; D gene unclear. Germline assignment: CDR1 PRHDT and CDR2 FYEKMQ (reference sequence). This CDR3 comprises 16 residues. V lost 5 bases, J lost 0 bases, and 16 bases lay in between. The CDR3 bases are TGTGCCAGCAGCGCCCCTCGAGGGAGGCCTAACTATGGCTACACCTTC. It translates to CASSAPRGRPNYGYTF.

J is TRBJ2-1 and V is TRBV5-1, with 7 bases lining up with TRBD2. Germline assignment: CDR1 SGHRS and CDR2 YFSETQ. There are 15 residues in the CDR3. The V gene end was trimmed by 0 bases and the J gene end by 7 bases; junction bases not matched to a gene: 7. The CDR3 bases are TGCGCCAGCAGCTTGGGCGGGAGTGTGTGGAATGAGCAGTTCTTC. Translated, it gives CASSLGGSVWNEQFF.

This chain connects TRBV7-9 to TRBJ2-7; D remains ambiguous. Germline-derived CDR1 and CDR2 are SEHNR and FQNEAQ (reference sequence). Trimming removed 8 bases at V and 3 bases at J, with 14 bases between. There are 13 residues in the CDR3. For the CDR3, the DNA is TGTGCCAGCTCTGAGGCGCAGAACTACGAGCAGTACTTC. This encodes CASSEAQNYEQYF.

The chain joins TRBV29-1 to TRBJ2-1; D not certain. Trimming stripped 4 bases from V and 2 bases from J, with 9 bases between. The CDR3 totals 13 residues. Germline-derived CDR1 and CDR2 are SQVTM and ANQGSEA. The CDR3 is CSVGGSAYNEQFF. The CDR3 region has the DNA TGCAGCGTTGGGGGTAGTGCCTACAATGAGCAGTTCTTC.

This chain uses TRBV6-4 with TRBJ2-1; D tentatively fits TRBD1 or TRBD2 (7 bases each). In germline, CDR1 is MRHNA, CDR2 SNTAGT. This CDR3 has 16 residues. With 6 bases removed from V and 0 bases from J, the gap between germline ends came to 15 bases. The CDR3 spells CASSSQGGSSYNEQFF. The CDR3 DNA follows: TGTGCCAGCAGCTCCCAGGGGGGGAGCTCCTACAATGAGCAGTTCTTC.

The table lists this clonotype with a few counts. The chain joins TRBV19 to TRBJ2-5; no firm D call. CDR3 length: 13 residues. V was pared by 3 bases and J by 1 base, with 6 bases between. The germline V gene encodes CDR1 LNHDA and CDR2 SQIVND (reference sequence). Here the CDR3 reads CASSMGSQETQYF. In nucleotides, the CDR3 is TGTGCCAGTAGTATGGGGTCCCAAGAGACCCAGTACTTC.

This clonotype was recorded a few times. V and J are TRBV29-1 and TRBJ2-1; 8 positions match TRBD2. V was clipped by 4 bases and J by 10 bases; unmatched bases: 9. CDR3 length: 13 residues. Looked up from germline, CDR1 is SQVTM and CDR2 is ANQGSEA. CDR3 loop: CSVGGLGPAEQFF. DNA of the CDR3: TGCAGCGTTGGGGGACTAGGGCCAGCCGAGCAGTTCTTC.

In its sample, this clonotype was seen many times. This chain uses TRBV28 with TRBJ2-4, with a tentative D call TRBD2 (6 bases). This CDR3 is built from 11 residues. With 5 bases removed from V and 14 bases from J, the gap between germline ends came to 13 bases. In germline, CDR1 is MDHEN, CDR2 SYDVKM. The CDR3 bases are TGTGCCAGCAGTAGTACGGGGGATAAGTACTTC. Translation gives CASSSTGDKYF. Looking up the rest from reference TRBV28 and TRBJ2-4 gives the full variable domain: DVKVTQSSRYLVKRTGEKVFLECVQDMDHENMFWYRQDPGLGLRLIYFSYDVKMKEKGDIPEGYSVSREKKERFSLILESASTNQTSMYLCASSSTGDKYFGAGTRLSVL.

This clonotype showed up many times. V usage is TRBV28 and J usage is TRBJ2-4, with D possibly being TRBD1 (6 bases). CDR3 size: 18 residues. The V and J ends lost 6 bases and 0 bases respectively, with 21 bases between them. CDR1 is MDHEN and CDR2 is SYDVKM in the germline V gene. Here the CDR3 DNA reads TGTGCCAGCAGCCTCGGCTGGGGGACATATTTAGCCAAAAACATTCAGTACTTC. Translation: CASSLGWGTYLAKNIQYF.

The rearrangement links TRBV12-3 or TRBV12-4 to TRBJ2-7; a weak D match, TRBD2 (5 bases). Trimming shortened V by 3 bases and J by 0 bases, and 9 bases separated the two germline ends. This CDR3 has 14 residues. The CDR3 loop reads CASSLDGNSYEQYF. CDR3 coding DNA: TGTGCCAGCAGTTTGGACGGGAACTCCTACGAGCAGTACTTC.

The chain is built from TRBV28 and TRBJ2-5; D unclear. The J call may be in error: the DNA end matches TRBJ2-7 better. CDR1 is MDHEN, CDR2 SYDVKM, per germline. This CDR3 is built from 14 residues. The CDR3 spells CASEQSGPPYEQYF. CDR3 sequence (DNA): TGTGCCAGCGAACAATCAGGACCCCCCTACGAGCAGTACTTC.

The chain employs TRBV7-9 and TRBJ2-5; perhaps TRBD1 as D (7 bases). Germline CDR1 SEHNR, CDR2 FQNEAQ (reference sequence). CDR3 size: 16 residues. Trimming removed 2 bases from V and 3 bases from J, with 16 bases in between. CDR3 coding DNA: TGTGCCAGCAGCTTATGGGGGGCCGACAGGGAAGAGACCCAGTACTTC. Amino acid sequence: CASSLWGADREETQYF.